These 4 T cell receptor beta chains share one sample of origin, sequenced in a study of radiotherapy plus CTLA-4 blockade in lung cancer. The protocol was immunoSEQ multiplex PCR, while the TCRdb copy is restricted to in-frame clones and leaves out a portion. The table has 75,000 to 100,000 clones, about 86% seen once. The specimen comprised peripheral blood, sampled from a patient treated with radiotherapy plus ipilimumab. Receptor source: a human donor with non-small cell lung cancer that progressed on radiotherapy plus ipilimumab.

The genes are TRBV7-3 and TRBJ2-3; tentative D call: TRBD2 (5 bases). The germline V and J ends were trimmed by 0 bases and 2 bases, with 9 bases remaining between them. In germline, CDR1 is SGHTA, CDR2 FQGTGA. This CDR3 is 15 amino acids long. The CDR3 DNA sequence: TGTGCCAGCAGCTTAACTCGGGAAAACACAGATACGCAGTATTTT. Translating it yields CASSLTRENTDTQYF. Together with reference TRBV7-3 and TRBJ2-3, the CDR3 gives the full variable domain: GAGVSQTPSNKVTEKGKYVELRCDPISGHTALYWYRQSLGQGPEFLIYFQGTGAADDSGLPNDRFFAVRPEGSVSTLKIQRTERGDSAVYLCASSLTRENTDTQYFGPGTRLTVL.

This chain connects TRBV19 to TRBJ1-5; weak D call: TRBD1 (5 bases). Trimming took 3 bases from V and 2 from J, leaving 11 bases between them. The CDR3 is 15 amino acids. CDR1 is LNHDA and CDR2 is SQIVND in the germline V gene (reference sequence). The CDR3 DNA follows: TGTGCCAGTAGTATTAGGGGAGGAGGCAATCAGCCCCAGCATTTT. Encoded protein: CASSIRGGGNQPQHF.

The chain couples TRBV12-5 to TRBJ2-2, with D perhaps TRBD2 (6 bases). This CDR3 region has 15 residues. The germline CDR1 and CDR2 sequences are LGHNT and FRNRAP. V gave up 6 bases and J gave up 1 base, with 12 bases separating them. The CDR3 DNA sequence: TGTGCTAGTGGCCCTCGGCGGGGGAACACCGGGGAGCTGTTTTTT. It is translated as CASGPRRGNTGELFF.

This clone was detected only once. The rearrangement joins TRBV2 to TRBJ1-6, with D tentatively TRBD1 (6 bases). The CDR3 is 14 amino acids. Germline-derived CDR1 and CDR2 are SNHLY and FYNNEI. V was clipped by 7 bases and J by 6 bases, with 13 bases between them. CDR3 region: CASNRDTPNSPLHF. The CDR3 bases are TGTGCCAGCAACCGGGACACCCCTAATTCACCCCTCCACTTT.